Included here is one T cell receptor beta chain sequence, with context. A second roughly 6 to 12 cycle PCR used barcoded and J-beta primers. Each cDNA molecule, via a template-switch adaptor with 12 random nucleotides, was tagged. TCRdb independently ran MiXCR on the 5' RACE reads; one entry per CDR3 protein. Among about 1,800,000 distinct CDR3 sequences, under 30% were seen once, and the ten largest hold approximately 7.7%. This record comes from a study of blood T cells in healthy people across ages. Total RNA amounts of at least 6 micrograms were extracted per sample. Trimming stripped 6 bases from V and 4 bases from J, with 15 bases between. Germline V lookup: CDR1 MDHEN, CDR2 SYDVKM. The CDR3 loop spans 14 amino acids.

V and J are TRBV28 and TRBJ2-5, with D hard to call. The sequencing sample was made of blood. This sequence was found in a woman aged 30 to 39 in good health. Here the CDR3 reads CASRPPREVETQYF. As DNA, the CDR3 is TGTGCCAGCAGGCCCCCTCGCGAGGTAGAGACCCAGTACTTC.